The entry below describes one TCR beta chain. TCRdb independently ran MiXCR on the PCR reads; one entry per CDR3 protein. The table shows about 100,000 distinct CDR3 sequences, with about half occurring only once. The data stem from a study of CDR3 diversity in severe acne. Germline CDR1 DFQATT, CDR2 SNEGSKA (reference sequence). The CDR3 length is 16 residues. This sequence originates from a male donor with acne. The sample consisted of blood. The chain has TRBV20-1 and TRBJ2-1; TRBD2 matches at 11 bases. In DNA, the CDR3 is TGCAGCGCAGGACATAGCGGGAGGGCGGTCTACAATGAGCAGTTCTTC. Amino acids: CSAGHSGRAVYNEQFF.